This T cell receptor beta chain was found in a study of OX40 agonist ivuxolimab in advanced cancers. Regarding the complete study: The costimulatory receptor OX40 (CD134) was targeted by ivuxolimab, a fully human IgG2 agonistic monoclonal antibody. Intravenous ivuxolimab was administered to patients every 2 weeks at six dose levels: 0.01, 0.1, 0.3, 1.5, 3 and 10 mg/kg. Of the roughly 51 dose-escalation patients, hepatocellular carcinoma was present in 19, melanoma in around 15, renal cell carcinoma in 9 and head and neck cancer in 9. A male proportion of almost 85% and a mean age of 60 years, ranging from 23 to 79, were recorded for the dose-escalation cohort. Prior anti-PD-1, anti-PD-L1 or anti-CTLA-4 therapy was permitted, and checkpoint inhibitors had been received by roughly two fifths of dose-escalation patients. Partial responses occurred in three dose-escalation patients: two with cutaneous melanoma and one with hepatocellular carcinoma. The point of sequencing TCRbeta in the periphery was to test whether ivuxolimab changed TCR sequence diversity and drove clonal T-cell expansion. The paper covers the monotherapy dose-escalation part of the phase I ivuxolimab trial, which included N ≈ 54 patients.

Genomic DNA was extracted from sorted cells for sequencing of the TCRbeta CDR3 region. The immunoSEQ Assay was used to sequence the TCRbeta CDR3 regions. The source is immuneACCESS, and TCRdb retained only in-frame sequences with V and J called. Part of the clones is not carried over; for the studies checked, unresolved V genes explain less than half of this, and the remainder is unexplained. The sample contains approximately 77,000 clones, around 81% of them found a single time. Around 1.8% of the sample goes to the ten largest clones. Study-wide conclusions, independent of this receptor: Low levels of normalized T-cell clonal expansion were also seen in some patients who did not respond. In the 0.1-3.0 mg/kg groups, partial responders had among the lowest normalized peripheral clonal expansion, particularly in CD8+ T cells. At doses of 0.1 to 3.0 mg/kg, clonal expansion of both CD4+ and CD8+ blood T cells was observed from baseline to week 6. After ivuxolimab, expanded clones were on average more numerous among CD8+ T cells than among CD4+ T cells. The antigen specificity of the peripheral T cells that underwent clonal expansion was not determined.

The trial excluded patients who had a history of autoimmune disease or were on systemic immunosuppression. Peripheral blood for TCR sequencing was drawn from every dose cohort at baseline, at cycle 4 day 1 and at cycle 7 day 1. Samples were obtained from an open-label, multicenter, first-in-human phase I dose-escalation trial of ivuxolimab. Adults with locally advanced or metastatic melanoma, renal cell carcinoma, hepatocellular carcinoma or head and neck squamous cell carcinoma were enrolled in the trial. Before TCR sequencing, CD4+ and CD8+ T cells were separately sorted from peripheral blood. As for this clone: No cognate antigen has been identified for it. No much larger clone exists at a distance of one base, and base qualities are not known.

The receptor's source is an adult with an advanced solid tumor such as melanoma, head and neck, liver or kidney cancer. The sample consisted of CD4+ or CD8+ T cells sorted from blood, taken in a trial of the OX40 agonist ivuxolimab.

The CDR3 protein is CASSIRQGTEAFF. The DNA sequence is given as TGTGCCAGCAGTATTCGGCAGGGCACTGAAGCTTTCTTT. The rearranged segments are TRBV2 and TRBJ1-1, and the D gene may be TRBD1, 5 bases matching. CDR1 SNHLY and CDR2 FYNNEI are derived from the germline V gene. Measured from the cysteine to the phenylalanine, the CDR3 is 13 residues long. The DNA shown is the 39-base CDR3, in frame from base 1. A distance of 11 bases separates the germline ends of V and J, which lose 5 bases and 4 bases respectively.